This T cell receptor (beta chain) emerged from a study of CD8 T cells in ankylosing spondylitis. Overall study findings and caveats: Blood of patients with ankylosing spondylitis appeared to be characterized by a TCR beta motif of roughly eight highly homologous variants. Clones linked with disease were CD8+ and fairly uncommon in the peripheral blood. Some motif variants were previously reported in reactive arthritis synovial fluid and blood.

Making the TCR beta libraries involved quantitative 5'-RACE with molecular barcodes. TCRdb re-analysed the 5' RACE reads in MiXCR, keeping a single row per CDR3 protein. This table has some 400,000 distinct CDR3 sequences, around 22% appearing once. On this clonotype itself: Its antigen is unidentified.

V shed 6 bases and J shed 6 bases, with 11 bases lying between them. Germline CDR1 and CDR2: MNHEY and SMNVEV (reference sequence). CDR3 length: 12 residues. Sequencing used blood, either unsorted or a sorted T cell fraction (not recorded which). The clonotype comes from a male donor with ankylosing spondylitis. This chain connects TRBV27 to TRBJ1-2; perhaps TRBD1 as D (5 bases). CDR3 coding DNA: TGTGCCAGCAGCCGCGGGGCAGATGGCTACACCTTC. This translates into CASSRGADGYTF.